This is a list of T cell receptor beta chains from one sample in a study of blood T cell repertoires in COVID-19. Some clones are missing from TCRdb's copy, which holds only in-frame ones; the method was immunoSEQ multiplex PCR. The sample lists 25,000 to 35,000 clones, roughly 80% occurring once. Specimen: peripheral blood. These receptors were taken from a woman aged 55-69 years with acute or convalescent COVID-19. Both conserved end residues are part of each CDR3. D genes are given only for firm matches. The size field is filled for only some rows; it gives once, few, many or a size class.

CDR3aa | CDR3nt | j_gene | v_gene | d_gene | len | abundance
CSVVGQSANYGYTF | TGCAGCGTTGTCGGACAGAGCGCTAACTATGGCTACACCTTC | TRBJ1-2 | TRBV29-1 | - | 14 | -
CASSVSGSSNQPQHF | TGTGCCAGTAGTGTTTCAGGGTCGAGCAATCAGCCCCAGCATTTT | TRBJ1-5 | TRBV19 | - | 15 | few
CSSWGETEAFF | TGCAGCAGCTGGGGGGAGACTGAAGCTTTCTTT | TRBJ1-1 | TRBV29-1 | - | 11 | -
CASSLGGSLSEQYF | TGTGCCAGCAGTCTAGGGGGCAGCCTCTCCGAGCAGTACTTC | TRBJ2-7 | TRBV6-5 | TRBD1 | 14 | -
CASSLGDITYSPLHF | TGTGCCAGCTCACTAGGGGACATTACTTATTCACCCCTCCACTTT | TRBJ1-6 | TRBV18 | - | 15 | -
CASGLGQGSEQFF | TGTGCTAGTGGTTTAGGACAGGGAAGTGAGCAGTTCTTC | TRBJ2-1 | TRBV12-5 | TRBD1 | 13 | -
CASSLRSHNTEAFF | TGTGCCAGCAGCTTAAGGAGTCACAACACTGAAGCTTTCTTT | TRBJ1-1 | TRBV7-2 | - | 14 | once
CASSVEGRQGQAFF | TGTGCCAGCAGCGTAGAGGGGAGACAGGGGCAAGCTTTCTTT | TRBJ1-1 | TRBV9 | TRBD1 | 14 | -
CASSYSGTWTYEQYF | TGCGCCAGCAGCTATTCGGGAACGTGGACCTACGAGCAGTACTTC | TRBJ2-7 | TRBV5-1 | - | 15 | -
CASSLGGTVYNEQFF | TGCGCCAGCAGCTTGGGTGGCACCGTGTACAATGAGCAGTTCTTC | TRBJ2-1 | TRBV5-1 | - | 15 | few
CASSGTLDYGYTF | TGCGCCAGCAGCGGGACACTGGACTATGGCTACACCTTC | TRBJ1-2 | TRBV5-1 | - | 13 | -
CASIPGQGFAAEAFF | TGTGCCAGCATTCCCGGGCAGGGTTTCGCCGCTGAAGCTTTCTTT | TRBJ1-1 | TRBV6-6 | - | 15 | -
CASSIGGSYNSPLHF | TGTGCCAGTAGTATAGGCGGCTCCTATAATTCACCCCTCCACTTT | TRBJ1-6 | TRBV19 | - | 15 | -
CASSLTTGGTEAFF | TGTGCCAGCAGTCTAACAACAGGGGGCACTGAAGCTTTCTTT | TRBJ1-1 | TRBV27 | TRBD1 | 14 | -
CASGQEKLFF | TGTGCCAGCGGACAAGAAAAACTGTTTTTT | TRBJ1-4 | TRBV3-1/TRBV3-2 | - | 10 | -
CAWSGLRGSQGDEQFF | TGTGCCTGGAGTGGACTCCGCGGCAGCCAAGGGGATGAGCAGTTCTTC | TRBJ2-1 | TRBV30 | - | 16 | -
CASSLETGSNTEAFF | TGCGCCAGCAGCTTGGAGACAGGGTCGAACACTGAAGCTTTCTTT | TRBJ1-1 | TRBV5-1 | TRBD1 | 15 | -
CASRGKGDRALHEQYF | TGTGCCAGCAGAGGTAAGGGGGACAGGGCCCTCCACGAGCAGTACTTC | TRBJ2-7 | TRBV28 | TRBD1 | 16 | once
CASSFGQGENSPLHF | TGCGCCAGCAGCTTCGGACAGGGTGAGAATTCACCCCTCCACTTT | TRBJ1-6 | TRBV5-1 | TRBD1 | 15 | -
CATSDPKETQYF | TGTGCCACCAGTGATCCCAAAGAGACCCAGTACTTC | TRBJ2-5 | TRBV24-1 | - | 12 | -
CASSFRDLLVNEQFF | TGTGCCAGCAGCTTCAGGGACTTATTGGTCAATGAGCAGTTCTTC | TRBJ2-1 | TRBV7-9 | - | 15 | few
CAISERGNQETQYF | TGTGCCATCAGTGAGCGAGGAAATCAAGAGACCCAGTACTTC | TRBJ2-5 | TRBV10-3 | - | 14 | -
CASSLTVAGGEYF | TGTGCCAGCAGCTTAACGGTAGCGGGGGGCGAGTACTTC | TRBJ2-7 | TRBV7-2 | TRBD2 | 13 | -
CASSVTGLSNQPQHF | TGCGCCAGCAGCGTAACAGGGTTGAGCAATCAGCCCCAGCATTTT | TRBJ1-5 | TRBV5-1 | - | 15 | -
CASSPQGGYTF | TGTGCCAGCAGTCCACAGGGAGGCTACACCTTC | TRBJ1-2 | TRBV28 | - | 11 | -
CSVANAEAFF | TGCAGCGTTGCTAACGCTGAAGCTTTCTTT | TRBJ1-1 | TRBV29-1 | - | 10 | few
CASGEGLLLWQYF | TGTGCCAGCGGTGAGGGACTGCTTCTGTGGCAGTACTTC | TRBJ2-7 | TRBV6-7 | - | 13 | -
CATSQHRSYEQYF | TGTGCCACCAGTCAACACAGGAGCTACGAGCAGTACTTC | TRBJ2-7 | TRBV15 | - | 13 | -
CASSVRDRGPTNEKLFF | TGTGCCAGCAGCGTCCGGGACAGGGGGCCTACTAATGAAAAACTGTTTTTT | TRBJ1-4 | TRBV4-2 | TRBD1 | 17 | -
CAWSVYLQETQYF | TGTGCCTGGAGTGTATACTTACAAGAGACCCAGTACTTC | TRBJ2-5 | TRBV30 | - | 13 | -
CASSTTGAYGYTF | TGTGCCAGCAGTACGACAGGGGCATATGGCTACACCTTC | TRBJ1-2 | TRBV6-5 | TRBD1 | 13 | -
CASSQILGLAENIQYF | TGTGCCAGCAGCCAAATATTGGGACTAGCGGAAAACATTCAGTACTTC | TRBJ2-4 | TRBV3-1/TRBV3-2 | TRBD2 | 16 | -
CASSQYRVLNYGYTF | TGTGCCAGCAGCCAATACAGGGTCCTTAACTATGGCTACACCTTC | TRBJ1-2 | TRBV3-1/TRBV3-2 | - | 15 | -
CASSRLAGPLKLQETQYF | TGCGCCAGCAGCAGACTAGCGGGGCCTCTAAAACTCCAAGAGACCCAGTACTTC | TRBJ2-5 | TRBV4-1 | TRBD2 | 18 | -
CASSPQGVLYGYTF | TGTGCCAGCAGCCCCCAGGGGGTGCTCTATGGCTACACCTTC | TRBJ1-2 | TRBV3-1/TRBV3-2 | TRBD1 | 14 | -
CASSLNRAGSPNEKLFF | TGTGCCAGCTCACTCAACAGGGCCGGGTCCCCAAATGAAAAACTGTTTTTT | TRBJ1-4 | TRBV18 | - | 17 | -
CSVAGEVYTF | TGCAGCGTTGCAGGGGAAGTCTACACCTTC | TRBJ1-2 | TRBV29-1 | - | 10 | -
CASGSRFADTQYF | TGTGCCAGCGGTTCCCGCTTCGCGGATACGCAGTATTTT | TRBJ2-3 | TRBV12-3/TRBV12-4 | - | 13 | -
CASSFRWPNTEAFF | TGTGCCAGCAGCTTCAGGTGGCCGAACACTGAAGCTTTCTTT | TRBJ1-1 | TRBV2 | - | 14 | -
CAWSGGGNYGYTF | TGTGCCTGGAGTGGCGGAGGAAACTATGGCTACACCTTC | TRBJ1-2 | TRBV30 | - | 13 | -
CAWSRQGIGTDTQYF | TGTGCCTGGAGTCGGCAGGGGATAGGAACAGATACGCAGTATTTT | TRBJ2-3 | TRBV30 | - | 15 | once
CAWTQSQGTEAFF | TGTGCCTGGACCCAGTCCCAGGGTACTGAAGCTTTCTTT | TRBJ1-1 | TRBV30 | - | 13 | -
CASSQGPKSTDTQYF | TGTGCCAGCAGCCAGGGCCCTAAAAGCACAGATACGCAGTATTTT | TRBJ2-3 | TRBV11-2 | - | 15 | -
CASSSTGDSNQPQHF | TGTGCCAGCAGCTCCACAGGGGATAGCAATCAGCCCCAGCATTTT | TRBJ1-5 | TRBV7-9 | TRBD1 | 15 | -
CASSYGRGAEYGYTF | TGTGCCAGCAGTTATGGGCGGGGGGCTGAATATGGCTACACCTTC | TRBJ1-2 | TRBV27 | - | 15 | -
CASSQELGTGPEKLFF | TGTGCCAGCAGCCAAGAGTTGGGGACAGGCCCTGAAAAACTGTTTTTT | TRBJ1-4 | TRBV3-1/TRBV3-2 | TRBD1 | 16 | -
CASSFRDTEPDEQFF | TGTGCCAGCAGTTTCCGGGACACCGAACCCGATGAGCAGTTCTTC | TRBJ2-1 | TRBV5-6 | - | 15 | -
CASSLHRGNEQYF | TGTGCCAGCAGTTTACACAGGGGTAACGAGCAGTACTTC | TRBJ2-7 | TRBV12-3/TRBV12-4 | TRBD1 | 13 | once
CSASPPANREGQFF | TGCAGTGCTAGTCCGCCCGCCAACAGGGAGGGGCAGTTCTTC | TRBJ2-1 | TRBV20-1 | - | 14 | -
CASSPRLTGGSRVTEAFF | TGTGCCAGCTCACCACGTCTGACAGGGGGTTCGCGGGTCACTGAAGCTTTCTTT | TRBJ1-1 | TRBV18 | TRBD1 | 18 | -
CASSSLAGYNEQFF | TGTGCCAGCAGTTCGCTAGCAGGCTACAATGAGCAGTTCTTC | TRBJ2-1 | TRBV27 | - | 14 | -
CASSYWSGGLLDTQYF | TGTGCCAGCAGCTATTGGAGCGGGGGGCTCCTAGATACGCAGTATTTT | TRBJ2-3 | TRBV7-2 | TRBD2 | 16 | -
CASSRRTSGSSYNEQFF | TGTGCCAGCAGCCGAAGGACTAGCGGAAGCTCCTACAATGAGCAGTTCTTC | TRBJ2-1 | TRBV3-1/TRBV3-2 | TRBD2 | 17 | -
CASSARQGRNEKLFF | TGTGCCAGCAGCGCTAGACAGGGGAGAAATGAAAAACTGTTTTTT | TRBJ1-4 | TRBV7-8 | TRBD1 | 15 | -
CASSQGTGITDTQYF | TGTGCCAGCAGCCAGGGAACAGGAATCACAGATACGCAGTATTTT | TRBJ2-3 | TRBV5-8 | - | 15 | -
CATSRDLTGYYGYTF | TGTGCCACCAGCAGAGACCTGACAGGGTACTATGGCTACACCTTC | TRBJ1-2 | TRBV15 | TRBD1 | 15 | -
CASSLGTGASSYEQYF | TGTGCCAGCAGCTTAGGGACAGGGGCCTCCTCCTACGAGCAGTACTTC | TRBJ2-7 | TRBV7-9 | TRBD1 | 16 | -
CASRGEGEAFF | TGTGCAAGTCGGGGAGAGGGTGAAGCTTTCTTT | TRBJ1-1 | TRBV12-2 | - | 11 | once
CASSQGRAGANVLTF | TGCGCCAGCAGCCAAGGGAGGGCTGGGGCCAACGTCCTGACTTTC | TRBJ2-6 | TRBV4-1 | - | 15 | -